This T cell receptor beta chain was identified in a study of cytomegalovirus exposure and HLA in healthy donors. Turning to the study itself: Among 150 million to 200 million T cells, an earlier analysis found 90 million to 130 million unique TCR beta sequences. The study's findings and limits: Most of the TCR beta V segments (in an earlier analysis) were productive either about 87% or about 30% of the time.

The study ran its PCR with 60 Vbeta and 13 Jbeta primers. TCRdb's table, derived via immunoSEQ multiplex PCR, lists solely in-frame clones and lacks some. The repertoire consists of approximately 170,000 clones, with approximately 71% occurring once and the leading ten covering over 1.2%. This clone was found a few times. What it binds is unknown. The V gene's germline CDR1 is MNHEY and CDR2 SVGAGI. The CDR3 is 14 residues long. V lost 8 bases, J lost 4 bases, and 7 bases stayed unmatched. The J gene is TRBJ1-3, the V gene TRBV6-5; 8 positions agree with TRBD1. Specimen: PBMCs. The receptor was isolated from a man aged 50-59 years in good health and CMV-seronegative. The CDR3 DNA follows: TGTGCCAGCTCCAATCAGGGGGCGGGAAACACCATATATTTT. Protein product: CASSNQGAGNTIYF.